This TCR beta chain originates from a study of sequential checkpoint blockade in melanoma. About the study: Arm A got nivolumab then ipilimumab; arm B the reverse, 1:1. Maintenance nivolumab came after either treatment sequence.

Germline CDR1 and CDR2: MDHEN and SYDVKM. V was cut by 3 bases and J by 0 bases, with 6 bases left in between. CDR3 size: 14 residues. A few counts support this clone. Documented treatment: randomized to nivolumab then ipilimumab (arm A) or the reverse (arm B). The protocol was immunoSEQ multiplex PCR, while the TCRdb copy is restricted to in-frame clones and leaves out a portion. The table lists roughly 30,000 clones, approximately 86% of them singletons. The origin of this receptor is a human donor with melanoma. Material: CD8+ T cells sorted from blood (inferred from file names), obtained from a patient given nivolumab and ipilimumab in sequence. The V gene is TRBV28, the J gene TRBJ1-3; D not certain. CDR3: CASSFRYSGNTIYF. CDR3 DNA sequence: TGTGCCAGCAGTTTCCGGTACTCTGGAAACACCATATATTTT.